The clone carrying this T cell receptor beta chain appeared a few times. Its matching antigen is unknown. It was RNA transcripts that yielded the amplified TCR beta CDR3 regions. Researchers ran a first-round RT-PCR on the TCR CDR3 using the HTBI primer set. TCRdb re-called the multiplex PCR reads with MiXCR, one entry per CDR3 protein. Of some 700,000 distinct CDR3 sequences listed, 17% are singletons. Germline values: CDR1 LNHDA, CDR2 SQIVND (reference sequence). V was cut by 5 bases and J by 0 bases, with 14 bases left in between. The CDR3 extends over 16 amino acids. The sample belongs to a study of T cells in Graves' hyperthyroidism and ophthalmopathy. Points from the study as a whole: Peripheral blood also featured most of the thyroid clonotypes expanded above 0.001.

With a duration under 2 months, the hyperthyroidism was newly diagnosed in patients aged 18 to 65. Sequenced material: blood. The clonotype comes from a man between 50 and 59 years old with Graves' hyperthyroidism. The V call is TRBV19, the J call TRBJ1-5, with D perhaps matching TRBD1 (5 bases). The CDR3 loop reads CASSSPGRTSNQPQHF. CDR3 nucleotide sequence: TGTGCCAGTAGTTCACCGGGACGGACTAGCAATCAGCCCCAGCATTTT.